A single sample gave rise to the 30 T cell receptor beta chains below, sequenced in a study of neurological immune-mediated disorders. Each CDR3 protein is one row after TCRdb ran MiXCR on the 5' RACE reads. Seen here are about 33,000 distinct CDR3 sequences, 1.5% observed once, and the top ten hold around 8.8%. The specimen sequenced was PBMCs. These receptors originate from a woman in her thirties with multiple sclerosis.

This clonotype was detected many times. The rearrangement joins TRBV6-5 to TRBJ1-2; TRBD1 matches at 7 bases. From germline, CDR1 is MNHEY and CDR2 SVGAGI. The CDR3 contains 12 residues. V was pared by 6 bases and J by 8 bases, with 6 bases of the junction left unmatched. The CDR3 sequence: CASRRTGEGYTF. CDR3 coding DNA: TGTGCCAGCAGGAGAACAGGGGAGGGCTACACCTTC.

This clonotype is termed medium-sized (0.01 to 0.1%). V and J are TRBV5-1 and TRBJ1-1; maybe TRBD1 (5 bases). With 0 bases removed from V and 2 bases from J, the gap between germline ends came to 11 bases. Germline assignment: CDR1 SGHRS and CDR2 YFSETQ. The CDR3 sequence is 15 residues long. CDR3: CASSLDRPINTEAFF. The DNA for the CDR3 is TGCGCCAGCAGCTTGGACAGGCCCATTAACACTGAAGCTTTCTTT. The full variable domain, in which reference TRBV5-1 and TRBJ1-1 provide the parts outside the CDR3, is KAGVTQTPRYLIKTRGQQVTLSCSPISGHRSVSWYQQTPGQGLQFLFEYFSETQRNKGNFPGRFSGRQFSNSRSEMNVSTLELGDSALYLCASSLDRPINTEAFFGQGTRLTVV.

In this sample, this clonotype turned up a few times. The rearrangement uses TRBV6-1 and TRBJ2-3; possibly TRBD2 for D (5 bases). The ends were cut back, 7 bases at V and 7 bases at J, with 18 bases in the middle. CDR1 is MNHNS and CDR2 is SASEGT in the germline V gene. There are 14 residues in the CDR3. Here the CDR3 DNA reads TGTGCCAGCAAGGTGCGGGTCGAGTACTATACGCAGTATTTT. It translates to CASKVRVEYYTQYF.

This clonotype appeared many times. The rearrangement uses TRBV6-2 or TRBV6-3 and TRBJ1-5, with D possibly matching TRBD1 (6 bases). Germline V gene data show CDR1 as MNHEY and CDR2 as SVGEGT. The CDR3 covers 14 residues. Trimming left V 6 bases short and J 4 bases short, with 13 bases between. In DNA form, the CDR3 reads TGTGCCAGCAGGTTCGGGGGGCAGAATCAGCCCCAGCATTTT. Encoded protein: CASRFGGQNQPQHF.

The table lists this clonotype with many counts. CDR3 loop: CASSVQGGANQPQHF. CDR3 in DNA: TGTGCCAGCAGCGTACAGGGAGGAGCGAATCAGCCCCAGCATTTT. The V gene is TRBV7-8, the J gene TRBJ1-5; a possible D gene is TRBD1 (6 bases). Germline values: CDR1 SGHVS, CDR2 FQNEAQ. This CDR3 is 15 amino acids long. Trimming took 5 bases from V and 4 from J, leaving 15 bases between them.

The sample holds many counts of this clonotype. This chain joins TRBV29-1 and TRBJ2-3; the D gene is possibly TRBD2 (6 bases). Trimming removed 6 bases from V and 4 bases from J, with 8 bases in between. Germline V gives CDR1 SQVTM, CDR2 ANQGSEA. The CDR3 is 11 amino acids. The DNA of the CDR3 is TGCAGCGTCGGGGGTTCAGATACGCAGTATTTT. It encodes CSVGGSDTQYF.

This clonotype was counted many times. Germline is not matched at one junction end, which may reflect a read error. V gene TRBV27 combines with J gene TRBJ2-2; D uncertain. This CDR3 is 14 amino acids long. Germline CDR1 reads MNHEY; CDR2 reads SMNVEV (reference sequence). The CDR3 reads CASSMAPNAGELFF. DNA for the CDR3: TGTGCCAGCAGTATGGCCCCGAACGCCGGGGAGCTGTTTTTT.

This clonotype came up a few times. CDR3 bases: TGCGCCAGCAGCCCGAGACTAGCGGGGGGATTTGATGAGCAGTTCTTC. Translating it yields CASSPRLAGGFDEQFF. This chain links TRBV5-1 with TRBJ2-1; 13 bases map to TRBD2. The trim removed 4 bases at V and 8 bases at J, leaving 9 bases unmatched. The CDR3 has 16 residues. In germline, CDR1 is SGHRS, CDR2 YFSETQ. Together with reference TRBV5-1 and TRBJ2-1, the CDR3 gives the full variable domain: KAGVTQTPRYLIKTRGQQVTLSCSPISGHRSVSWYQQTPGQGLQFLFEYFSETQRNKGNFPGRFSGRQFSNSRSEMNVSTLELGDSALYLCASSPRLAGGFDEQFFGPGTRLTVL.

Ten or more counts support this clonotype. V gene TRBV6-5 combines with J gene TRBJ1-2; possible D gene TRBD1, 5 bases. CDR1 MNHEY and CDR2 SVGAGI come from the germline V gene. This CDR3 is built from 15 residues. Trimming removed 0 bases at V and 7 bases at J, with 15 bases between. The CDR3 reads CASSYSRTMGGGYTF. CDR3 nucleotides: TGTGCCAGCAGTTACTCGCGGACAATGGGGGGTGGCTACACCTTC.

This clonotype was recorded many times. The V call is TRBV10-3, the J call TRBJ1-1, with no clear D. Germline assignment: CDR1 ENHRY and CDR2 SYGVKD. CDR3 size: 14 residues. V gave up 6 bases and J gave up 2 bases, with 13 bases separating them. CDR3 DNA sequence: TGTGCCATCAGGGGATCCATAGGAAACACTGAAGCTTTCTTT. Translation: CAIRGSIGNTEAFF.

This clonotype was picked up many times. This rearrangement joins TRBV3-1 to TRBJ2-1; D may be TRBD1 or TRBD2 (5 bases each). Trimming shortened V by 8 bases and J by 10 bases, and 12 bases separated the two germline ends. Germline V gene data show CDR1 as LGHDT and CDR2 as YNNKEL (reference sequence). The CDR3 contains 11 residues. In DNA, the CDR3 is TGTGCCAGCGACCGGGGCGGGGAGCAGTTCTTC. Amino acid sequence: CASDRGGEQFF.

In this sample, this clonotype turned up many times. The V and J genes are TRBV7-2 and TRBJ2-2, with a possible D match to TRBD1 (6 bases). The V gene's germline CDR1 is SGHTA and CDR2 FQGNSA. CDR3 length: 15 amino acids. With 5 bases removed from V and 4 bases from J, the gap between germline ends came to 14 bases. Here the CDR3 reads CASSQRTEITGELFF. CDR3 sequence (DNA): TGTGCCAGCAGCCAACGGACAGAGATCACCGGGGAGCTGTTTTTT.

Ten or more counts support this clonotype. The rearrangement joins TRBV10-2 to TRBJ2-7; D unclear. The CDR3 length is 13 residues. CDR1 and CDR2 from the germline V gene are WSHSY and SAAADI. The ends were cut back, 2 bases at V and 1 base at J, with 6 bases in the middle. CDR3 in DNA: TGCGCCAGCAGTGAGGGCAGTTCCTACGAGCAGTACTTC. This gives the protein CASSEGSSYEQYF.

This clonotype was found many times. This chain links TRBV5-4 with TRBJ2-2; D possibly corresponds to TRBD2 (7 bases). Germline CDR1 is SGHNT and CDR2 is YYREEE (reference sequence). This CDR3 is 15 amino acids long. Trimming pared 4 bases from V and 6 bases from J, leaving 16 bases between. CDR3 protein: CASSPQREGAGELFF. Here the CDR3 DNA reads TGTGCCAGCAGCCCGCAGAGGGAGGGGGCCGGGGAGCTGTTTTTT.

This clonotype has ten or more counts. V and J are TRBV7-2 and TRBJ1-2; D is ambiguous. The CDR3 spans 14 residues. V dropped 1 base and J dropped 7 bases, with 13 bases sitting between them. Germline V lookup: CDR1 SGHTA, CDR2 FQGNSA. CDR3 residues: CASSLVGAGSGYTF. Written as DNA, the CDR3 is TGTGCCAGCAGCTTAGTTGGTGCGGGGAGTGGCTACACCTTC.

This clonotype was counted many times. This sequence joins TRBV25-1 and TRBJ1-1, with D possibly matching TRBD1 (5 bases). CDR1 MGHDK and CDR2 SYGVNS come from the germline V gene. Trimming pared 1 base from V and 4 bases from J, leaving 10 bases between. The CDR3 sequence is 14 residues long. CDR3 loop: CASSELVGGTEAFF. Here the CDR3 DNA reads TGTGCCAGCAGTGAATTGGTGGGGGGCACTGAAGCTTTCTTT.

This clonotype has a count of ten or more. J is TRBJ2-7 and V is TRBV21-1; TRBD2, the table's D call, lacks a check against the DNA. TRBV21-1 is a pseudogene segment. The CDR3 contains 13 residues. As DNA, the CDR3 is TGTGCCAGCTGGAGGGCAGGGAACTACGAGCAGTACTTC. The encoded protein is CASWRAGNYEQYF.

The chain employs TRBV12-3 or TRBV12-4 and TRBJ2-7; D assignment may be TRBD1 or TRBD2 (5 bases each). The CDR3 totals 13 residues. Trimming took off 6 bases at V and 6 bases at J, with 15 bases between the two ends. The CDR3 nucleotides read TGTGCCAGCAGACGAACCGGGACGGTCGAGCAGTACTTC. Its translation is CASRRTGTVEQYF.

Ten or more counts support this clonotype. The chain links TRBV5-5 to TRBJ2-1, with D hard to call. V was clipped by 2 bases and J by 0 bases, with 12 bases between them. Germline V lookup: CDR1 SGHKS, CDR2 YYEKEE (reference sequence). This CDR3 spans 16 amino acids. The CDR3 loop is CASSFAAISSYNEQFF. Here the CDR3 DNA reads TGTGCCAGCAGCTTCGCTGCCATAAGCTCCTACAATGAGCAGTTCTTC.

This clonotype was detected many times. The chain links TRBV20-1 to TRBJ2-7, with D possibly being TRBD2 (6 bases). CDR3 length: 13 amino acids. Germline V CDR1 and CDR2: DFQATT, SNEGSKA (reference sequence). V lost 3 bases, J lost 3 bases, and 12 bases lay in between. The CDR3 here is CSASSRTNYEQYF. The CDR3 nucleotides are TGCAGTGCTAGTTCGCGGACTAACTACGAGCAGTACTTC.

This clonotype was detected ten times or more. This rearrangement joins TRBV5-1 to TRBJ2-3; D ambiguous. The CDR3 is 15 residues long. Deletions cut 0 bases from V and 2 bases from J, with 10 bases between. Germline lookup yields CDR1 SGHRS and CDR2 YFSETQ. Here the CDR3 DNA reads TGCGCCAGCAGCTTGGTCGGAGCCTACACAGATACGCAGTATTTT. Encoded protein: CASSLVGAYTDTQYF.

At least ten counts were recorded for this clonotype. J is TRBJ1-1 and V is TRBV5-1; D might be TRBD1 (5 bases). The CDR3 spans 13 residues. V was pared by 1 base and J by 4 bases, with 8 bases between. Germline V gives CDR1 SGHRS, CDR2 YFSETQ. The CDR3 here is CASSLIRGTEAFF. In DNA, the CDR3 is TGCGCCAGCAGCTTGATAAGGGGCACTGAAGCTTTCTTT.

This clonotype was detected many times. The CDR3 protein is CSASQGAGSPLHF. In DNA form, the CDR3 reads TGCAGTGCTAGCCAGGGGGCAGGGTCACCCCTCCACTTT. V gene TRBV20-1 combines with J gene TRBJ1-6; TRBD1 agrees at 8 bases. The CDR3 length is 13 residues. V shed 3 bases and J 10 bases; nucleotides not matched to a gene: 5. Looked up from germline, CDR1 is DFQATT and CDR2 is SNEGSKA (reference sequence).

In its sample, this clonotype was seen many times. The chain's CDR3 is CASSLIGDTQYF. CDR3 nucleotides: TGTGCCAGCAGCTTAATCGGGGATACGCAGTATTTT. The chain recombines TRBV12-3 or TRBV12-4 with TRBJ2-3; D uncertain. This CDR3 has 12 residues. V shed 6 bases and J shed 6 bases, with 10 bases lying between them.

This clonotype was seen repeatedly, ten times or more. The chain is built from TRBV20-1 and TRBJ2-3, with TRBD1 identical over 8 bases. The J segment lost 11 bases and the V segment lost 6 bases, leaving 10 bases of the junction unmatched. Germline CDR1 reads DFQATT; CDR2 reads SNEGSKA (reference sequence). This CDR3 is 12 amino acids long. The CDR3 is CSAQRQGMGQYF. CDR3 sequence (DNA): TGCAGTGCCCAGAGACAGGGGATGGGGCAGTATTTT.

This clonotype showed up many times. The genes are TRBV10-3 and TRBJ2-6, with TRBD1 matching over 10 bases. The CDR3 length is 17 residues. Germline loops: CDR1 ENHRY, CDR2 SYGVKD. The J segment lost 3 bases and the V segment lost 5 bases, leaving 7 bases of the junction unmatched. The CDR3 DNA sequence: TGTGCCATCAGTACGAGGACAGGGGGTTTTGGGGCCAACGTCCTGACTTTC. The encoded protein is CAISTRTGGFGANVLTF.

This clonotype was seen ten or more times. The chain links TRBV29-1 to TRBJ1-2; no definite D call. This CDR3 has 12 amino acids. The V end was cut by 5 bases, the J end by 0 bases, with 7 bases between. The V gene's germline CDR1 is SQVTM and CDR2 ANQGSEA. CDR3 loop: CSVTVSNYGYTF. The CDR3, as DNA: TGCAGCGTTACCGTTTCTAACTATGGCTACACCTTC.

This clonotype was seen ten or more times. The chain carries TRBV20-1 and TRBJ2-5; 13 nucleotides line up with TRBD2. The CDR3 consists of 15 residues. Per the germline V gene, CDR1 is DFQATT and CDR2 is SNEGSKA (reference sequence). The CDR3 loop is CRSPGLAGSKETQYF. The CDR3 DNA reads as TGCAGAAGCCCGGGACTAGCGGGGAGTAAAGAGACCCAGTACTTC.

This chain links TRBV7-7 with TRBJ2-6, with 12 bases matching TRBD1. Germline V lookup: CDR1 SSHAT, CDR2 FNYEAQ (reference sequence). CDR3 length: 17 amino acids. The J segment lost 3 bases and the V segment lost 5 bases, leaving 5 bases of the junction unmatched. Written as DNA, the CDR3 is TGTGCCAGCAGCCCGGGACAGGGGGCGCGTGGGGCCAACGTCCTGACTTTC. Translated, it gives CASSPGQGARGANVLTF. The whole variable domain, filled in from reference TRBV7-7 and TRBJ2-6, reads GAGVSQSPRYKVTKRGQDVTLRCDPISSHATLYWYQQALGQGPEFLTYFNYEAQPDKSGLPSDRFSAERPEGSISTLTIQRTEQRDSAMYRCASSPGQGARGANVLTFGAGSRLTVL.

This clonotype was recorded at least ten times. CDR3 sequence reads: CASSPTGQGGEKLFF. DNA of the CDR3: TGTGCCAGCAGCCCCACCGGACAGGGAGGAGAAAAACTGTTTTTT. The chain combines TRBV7-3 with TRBJ1-4, with 8 bases aligning to TRBD1. CDR3 length equals 15 residues. The V and J ends lost 5 bases and 8 bases, in that order; junction bases with no gene match: 10. Per the germline V gene, CDR1 is SGHTA and CDR2 is FQGTGA.